This T cell receptor beta chain was captured in a study of blood T cell repertoires in COVID-19. Study-wide context: T cells, B-cell-depleted T cells, or PBMCs provided the cDNA or gDNA that served as material.

This table comes from immunoSEQ multiplex PCR, and its TCRdb copy is limited to in-frame clones, with some not included. This sample yields 65,000 to 95,000 clones, of which roughly 89% are seen a single time; about 9.1% belongs to the top ten. V was shortened by 5 bases and J by 6 bases, with 20 bases between the two germline ends. The CDR3 runs 14 residues. Germline V lookup: CDR1 GTSNPN, CDR2 SVGIG (reference sequence). The chain recombines TRBV30 with TRBJ2-7; possible D gene TRBD1, 6 bases. The receptor was isolated from an elderly man with acute or convalescent COVID-19. Sequences were obtained from peripheral blood. DNA of the CDR3: TGTGCCTGGGGGGGTGGGGGCGCGACGGCCGAGCAGTACTTC. Amino acids: CAWGGGGATAEQYF. Looking up the rest from reference TRBV30 and TRBJ2-7 gives the full variable domain: SQTIHQWPATLVQPVGSPLSLECTVEGTSNPNLYWYRQAAGRGLQLLFYSVGIGQISSEVPQNLSASRPQDRQFILSSKKLLLSDSGFYLCAWGGGGATAEQYFGPGTRLTVT.